One and the same sample provided the 3 T cell receptor beta chains below, sequenced in a study of CXCR3-negative and CXCR3-positive naive CD8 T cells. UMI-tagged TRB cDNA libraries were built via 5' RACE. TCRdb reworked the 5' RACE reads into one entry per CDR3 protein, no DNA. The specimen's table records under 75,000 distinct CDR3 sequences. Their recognized antigens are unknown. Findings of the study overall: TRB CDR3s of CXCR3-positive naive cells were more hydrophobic than those of CXCR3-negative naive cells.

The sample taken for sequencing was naive CXCR3+ CD8+ T cells from blood. Subset denoted: CD45RO-CCR7+CD27+CD95- naive CD8+ T cells expressing CXCR3 (TNR3+). These receptors were obtained from a human donor in good health. Some clones in this sample may be carry-over from other donors' samples.

The chain uses TRBV20-1 and TRBJ2-7; the D call of TRBD2 rests on TCRdb alone, since no DNA is present to check it. CDR3 length equals 11 residues. Germline values: CDR1 DFQATT, CDR2 SNEGSKA (reference sequence). This CDR3 reads CSAWESYEQYF.

The chain carries TRBV6-2 or TRBV6-3 and TRBJ2-7. CDR3 size: 11 residues. Per the germline V gene, CDR1 is MNHEY and CDR2 is SVGEGT. CDR3 residues: CASSYIYEQYF.

The chain joins TRBV6-5 to TRBJ2-7. This CDR3 has 14 residues. CDR1 is MNHEY and CDR2 is SVGAGI in the germline V gene. CDR3 loop: CASSYEDGYYEQYF.